This is a list of T cell receptor beta chains from one sample in a study of shared clonotypes between healthy human individuals. Assay: immunoSEQ multiplex PCR; the TCRdb copy retains only in-frame clones and omits some. Among fewer than 700,000 clones listed, around 80% were seen once. The sequenced material came from PBMCs. These receptors originate from a woman between 40 and 55 years old in good health. Some clones in this sample may be carry-over from other donors' samples. The CDR3 runs from the conserved cysteine through the conserved F or W. A D gene is named only where the DNA matches it firmly. Clone size is stated in some rows and not others, as once, few, many or a class when expanded.

j_call clone_size d_call v_call cdr3_length cdr3_aa cdr3_nt
TRBJ2-3 - - TRBV9 14 CASSPGVRADTQYF TGTGCCAGCAGCCCCGGGGTGAGGGCAGATACGCAGTATTTT
TRBJ2-2 - - TRBV11-3 14 CASSWGRNTGELFF TGTGCCAGCAGCTGGGGACGGAACACCGGGGAGCTGTTTTTT
TRBJ1-5 - - TRBV4-1 13 CASSQEMKQPQHF TGCGCCAGCAGCCAAGAGATGAAGCAGCCCCAGCATTTT
TRBJ1-1 once TRBD1 TRBV10-3 17 CAISGRGTGGLNTEAFF TGTGCCATCAGTGGGAGGGGGACAGGGGGGTTGAACACTGAAGCTTTCTTT
TRBJ2-6 - TRBD1 TRBV11-2 18 CASSRMDRVRLGANVLTF TGTGCCAGCAGCCGAATGGACAGGGTACGTTTAGGGGCCAACGTCCTGACTTTC
TRBJ2-7 - TRBD2 TRBV19 17 CASSIGGTSGIFNEQYF TGTGCCAGTAGTATAGGGGGGACTAGCGGGATTTTTAACGAGCAGTACTTC
TRBJ2-3 - - TRBV25-1 14 CASRGGISTDTQYF TGTGCCAGCAGGGGCGGTATTAGCACAGATACGCAGTATTTT
TRBJ2-1 - - TRBV6-1 15 CASSEGLATYNEQFF TGTGCCAGCAGTGAAGGGCTAGCGACCTACAATGAGCAGTTCTTC
TRBJ1-5 - - TRBV4-1 15 CASSQVYLSNQPQHF TGCGCCAGCAGCCAAGTTTATCTTAGCAATCAGCCCCAGCATTTT
TRBJ2-7 few - TRBV28 15 CASSLSGTASYEQYF TGTGCCAGCAGTTTAAGCGGGACAGCCTCCTACGAGCAGTACTTC
TRBJ1-2 - - TRBV6-6 13 CASSRLRGYGYTF TGTGCCAGCAGCCGTCTGCGGGGGTATGGCTACACCTTC
TRBJ2-1 - TRBD2 TRBV4-2 16 CASSRIGTSGYNEQFF TGTGCCAGCAGCCGGATCGGGACTAGCGGCTACAATGAGCAGTTCTTC
TRBJ1-1 - - TRBV5-5 14 CASSLGGGNTEAFF TGTGCCAGCAGCTTGGGCGGGGGGAACACTGAAGCTTTCTTT
TRBJ2-7 - - TRBV28 13 CASSYTGTYEQYF TGTGCCAGCAGTTACACAGGAACCTACGAGCAGTACTTC
TRBJ2-1 - - TRBV19 11 CASSIRLVQFF TGTGCCAGTAGTATAAGACTAGTACAGTTCTTC
TRBJ2-5 many - TRBV5-4 14 CASSRGRLQETQYF TGTGCCAGCAGCCGAGGTCGGCTCCAAGAGACCCAGTACTTC
TRBJ2-3 - - TRBV9 17 CASSVAPTRSSTDTQYF TGTGCCAGCAGCGTAGCCCCGACTAGAAGCTCCACAGATACGCAGTATTTT
TRBJ2-1 - TRBD1 TRBV5-1 15 CASSLDRGEFNEQFF TGCGCCAGCAGTTTAGACAGGGGGGAATTCAATGAGCAGTTCTTC
TRBJ2-2 - TRBD2 TRBV28 14 CATTGGPATGELFF TGTGCCACCACGGGGGGGCCAGCAACCGGGGAGCTGTTTTTT
TRBJ1-1 - - TRBV30 13 CAWKGQTNTEAFF TGTGCCTGGAAGGGACAAACGAACACTGAAGCTTTCTTT
TRBJ2-1 - - TRBV7-9 15 CASSLLRGDNNEQFF TGTGCCAGCAGCTTATTAAGAGGGGACAACAATGAGCAGTTCTTC
TRBJ1-3 once - TRBV6-6 15 CASSYQGNRGNTIYF TGTGCCAGCAGTTACCAGGGAAATCGGGGAAACACCATATATTTT
TRBJ2-1 - - TRBV4-2 14 CASGLTSGGNEQFF TGTGCCAGCGGTCTTACTTCGGGTGGCAATGAGCAGTTCTTC
TRBJ2-1 - TRBD2 TRBV7-7 16 CASSTGLAGAYNEQFF TGTGCTAGCAGCACTGGACTAGCGGGAGCCTACAATGAGCAGTTCTTC
TRBJ2-5 few - TRBV21-1 18 CASSKGRSTSGIGETQYF TGTGCCAGCAGCAAGGGGAGATCAACTAGCGGGATAGGGGAGACCCAGTACTTC
TRBJ2-7 - - TRBV7-2 13 CASNYGTIYEQYF TGTGCCAGCAACTACGGGACGATCTACGAGCAGTACTTC
TRBJ1-1 - - TRBV30 14 CAWSELEGFTEAFF TGTGCCTGGAGTGAGCTGGAGGGGTTCACTGAAGCTTTCTTT
TRBJ2-2 - TRBD2 TRBV7-8 20 CASSGIGTSGRAMGTGELFF TGTGCCAGCAGCGGAATCGGGACTAGCGGGAGAGCCATGGGCACCGGGGAGCTGTTTTTT
TRBJ2-1 once - TRBV10-3 11 CAINEGREQFF TGTGCCATCAACGAAGGACGGGAGCAGTTCTTC
TRBJ1-6 - TRBD1 TRBV27 17 CASSRVTGTGSGSPLHF TGTGCCAGCAGTAGGGTCACCGGGACAGGGTCCGGATCACCCCTCCACTTT
TRBJ1-1 - - TRBV30 14 CAWNNNGGSTEAFF TGTGCCTGGAACAACAATGGGGGCTCCACTGAAGCTTTCTTT
TRBJ2-7 - - TRBV5-3 16 CARSLRGRGAREEQYF TGTGCCAGAAGCTTGCGCGGCAGGGGGGCCCGTGAGGAGCAGTACTTC
TRBJ1-1 few - TRBV7-2 14 CASSSPRWFTEAFF TGTGCCAGCAGCTCCCCGAGGTGGTTCACTGAAGCTTTCTTT
TRBJ2-7 - - TRBV11-1 15 CASSLREERGYEQYF TGTGCCAGCAGCCTTAGGGAGGAGAGGGGATACGAGCAGTACTTC
TRBJ2-2 - TRBD2 TRBV28 15 CASRTLAGGAGELFF TGTGCCAGCAGGACCTTAGCGGGAGGGGCCGGGGAGCTGTTTTTT
TRBJ2-3 - TRBD1 TRBV5-1 15 CASSGDGTVTDTQYF TGCGCCAGCAGCGGCGACGGGACAGTCACAGATACGCAGTATTTT
TRBJ2-7 - - TRBV7-9 16 CASSLAVRGRRDEQYF TGTGCCAGCAGCTTAGCCGTTAGAGGGAGGAGGGACGAGCAGTACTTC
TRBJ2-1 - - TRBV11-3 14 CASSLRGGNNEQFF TGTGCCAGCAGCTTGAGGGGAGGAAACAATGAGCAGTTCTTC
TRBJ1-4 - TRBD1 TRBV7-9 16 CASSVPGQATNEKLFF TGTGCCAGCAGCGTCCCGGGACAGGCAACTAATGAAAAACTGTTTTTT
TRBJ2-5 - TRBD1 TRBV5-4 14 CASSYTGAQETQYF TGTGCCAGCAGCTATACAGGGGCCCAAGAGACCCAGTACTTC
TRBJ2-1 - - TRBV15 18 CATSRDLVGTLTYNEQFF TGTGCCACCAGCAGAGATCTAGTGGGGACCCTTACCTACAATGAGCAGTTCTTC
TRBJ2-2 - TRBD1 TRBV7-3 17 CASSATLGTAPTGELFF TGTGCCAGCAGCGCGACCCTCGGGACAGCCCCGACCGGGGAGCTGTTTTTT
TRBJ2-3 - - TRBV5-1 14 CASSLAGGADTQYF TGCGCCAGCAGCTTGGCTGGTGGGGCAGATACGCAGTATTTT
TRBJ2-3 few TRBD1 TRBV6-4 15 CASSPQGGETDTQYF TGTGCCAGCAGTCCACAGGGGGGAGAGACAGATACGCAGTATTTT
TRBJ2-1 - TRBD2 TRBV12-5 18 CASGLGGLAVSSYNEQFF TGTGCTAGTGGTTTGGGGGGACTAGCGGTAAGCTCCTACAATGAGCAGTTCTTC
TRBJ2-1 - TRBD2 TRBV7-9 15 CATISGASSYNEQFF TGTGCCACCATAAGCGGGGCGAGCTCCTACAATGAGCAGTTCTTC
TRBJ2-7 - TRBD2 TRBV7-9 17 CASSLGLAGGPEGEQYF TGTGCCAGCAGCTTGGGGCTAGCGGGAGGGCCCGAGGGCGAGCAGTACTTC
TRBJ2-1 - - TRBV28 13 CASSLFGSGEQFF TGTGCCAGCAGTTTATTTGGGTCCGGGGAGCAGTTCTTC
TRBJ2-7 - - TRBV7-2 15 CASSLAGYSNYEQYF TGTGCCAGCAGCTTAGCGGGGTACTCCAATTACGAGCAGTACTTC
TRBJ2-1 - - TRBV5-1 15 CASSPDRLLYNEQFF TGCGCCAGCAGCCCCGACAGGCTCCTCTACAATGAGCAGTTCTTC
TRBJ2-3 - - TRBV19 12 CASSPPADTQYF TGTGCCAGTAGTCCACCCGCAGATACGCAGTATTTT
TRBJ1-6 - - TRBV25-1 13 CASSEWDNSPLHF TGTGCCAGCAGTGAATGGGATAATTCACCCCTCCACTTT
TRBJ2-7 - TRBD2 TRBV4-3 18 CASSQSRRVSERESEQYF TGCGCCAGCAGCCAGTCTAGGCGTGTATCGGAGCGGGAGAGTGAGCAGTACTTC